This T cell receptor (beta chain) was identified in a study of blood T cell repertoires in COVID-19. CDR1 and CDR2 (germline): LGHNA, YNFKEQ. The CDR3 is made up of 16 amino acids. V shed 0 bases, J shed 4 bases, and the junction held 6 bases outside the gene matches. Method: immunoSEQ multiplex PCR; TCRdb's copy keeps in-frame clones and lacks some. The repertoire holds some 250,000 clones, with over 75% as singletons. Participant age was about 18 to 89 years, and participants resided in about 25 US areas. Sequenced material: PBMCs or T cells enriched from blood (not recorded which). The chain couples TRBV4-2 to TRBJ1-1; 9 nucleotides match TRBD1. The clonotype comes from a woman aged 50 to 65 who had recovered from COVID-19. CDR3 amino acids: CASSQDWTGVGTEAFF. The CDR3 DNA follows: TGTGCCAGCAGCCAAGACTGGACAGGGGTGGGCACTGAAGCTTTCTTT.